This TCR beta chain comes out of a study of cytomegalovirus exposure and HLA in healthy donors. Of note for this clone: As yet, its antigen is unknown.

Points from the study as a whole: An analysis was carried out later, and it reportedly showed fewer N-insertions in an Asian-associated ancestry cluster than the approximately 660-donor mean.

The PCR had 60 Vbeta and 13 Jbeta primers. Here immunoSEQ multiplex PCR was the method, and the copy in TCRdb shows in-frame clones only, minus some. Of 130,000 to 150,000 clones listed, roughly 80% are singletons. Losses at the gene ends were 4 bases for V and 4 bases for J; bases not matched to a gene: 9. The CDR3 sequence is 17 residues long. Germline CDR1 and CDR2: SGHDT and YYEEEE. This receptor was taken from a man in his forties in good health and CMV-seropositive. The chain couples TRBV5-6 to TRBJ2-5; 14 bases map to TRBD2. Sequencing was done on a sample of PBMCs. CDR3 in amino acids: CASSVIGLAGGLETQYF. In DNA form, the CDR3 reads TGTGCCAGCAGCGTGATCGGACTAGCGGGAGGTTTAGAGACCCAGTACTTC.